This T cell receptor (beta chain) was recovered during a study of identical twins. TCRdb called the 5' RACE reads again in MiXCR, with one record for every CDR3 protein. The sample consists of a few hundred thousand distinct CDR3 sequences, more than 9% of them appearing once. This clonotype was recorded once. The antigen remains unidentified. Per germline, CDR1 SGHAT and CDR2 FQNNGV. This CDR3 is built from 19 residues. Trimming removed 0 bases from V and 5 bases from J; junction bases left unmatched: 14. The study's findings and limits: Models came in too low on out-of-frame TCR alpha sharing in monozygotic twins. Conclusions rested on cross-sectional statistics rather than following the same donors. Less excess twin sharing appeared in beta out-of-frame sequences. Possibly, invariant MAIT and iNKT cells partly confounded zero-insertion analyses.

These same data were also listed under a study on yellow fever vaccine responses in identical twins.

The receptor was derived from a woman between 18 and 29 years old in good health. Sequences were obtained from PBMCs. V and J are TRBV11-2 and TRBJ2-5, with 11 bases that match TRBD2. CDR3 sequence: CASSLDRHRTSGLLETQYF. The CDR3 DNA is TGTGCCAGCAGCTTAGATCGGCATAGGACTAGCGGGCTACTTGAGACCCAGTACTTC.